Shown below are 10 T cell receptor beta chains from a single sample sequenced in a study of Tregs in tolerant kidney transplant recipients. The protocol was immunoSEQ multiplex PCR, while the TCRdb copy is restricted to in-frame clones and leaves out a portion. The sample yields around 86,000 clones, roughly 90% seen once. Mixed chimerism was transient after nonmyeloablative marrow transplants from related graft donors. Sequencing was performed on CD4+ T cells from blood (PBMCs), taken 24 months after the transplant. These receptors all stem from a human patient who received a combined kidney and bone marrow transplant. Some T cells may have originated in the graft donor.

The chain recombines TRBV7-2 with TRBJ2-7; 9 bases fit TRBD2. The V gene end was trimmed by 8 bases and the J gene end by 9 bases; junction bases not matched to a gene: 8. This CDR3 region has 12 residues. From germline, CDR1 is SGHTA and CDR2 FQGNSA. CDR3: CASGVSSGTQYF. The DNA of the CDR3 is TGTGCCAGCGGTGTCTCTAGCGGGACGCAGTACTTC.

This chain links TRBV4-1 with TRBJ1-5; the match to TRBD1 covers 7 bases. The CDR3 is 17 residues long. Looked up from germline, CDR1 is MGHRA and CDR2 is YSYEKL. Trimming removed 1 base from V and 2 bases from J; junction bases left unmatched: 8. The CDR3 here is CASSQVKGAFGNQPQHF. DNA for the CDR3: TGCGCCAGCAGCCAAGTCAAGGGGGCTTTTGGCAATCAGCCCCAGCATTTT.

CDR3 sequence: CASVQGASYNEQFF. The DNA for the CDR3 is TGTGCCAGTGTACAGGGGGCATCCTACAATGAGCAGTTCTTC. This chain connects TRBV10-3 to TRBJ2-1; 9 bases fit TRBD1. The length of the CDR3 is 14 residues. The germline gives CDR1 ENHRY, CDR2 SYGVKD. The J segment lost 1 base and the V segment lost 10 bases, leaving 5 bases of the junction unmatched.

The CDR3, as DNA: TGTGCCAGCAGCGTCCATAATCTAGCGGGGGGGCCGGGGACCCAGTACTTC. Translating gives CASSVHNLAGGPGTQYF. The V call is TRBV7-2, the J call TRBJ2-5; 12 bases fit TRBD2. Germline V lookup: CDR1 SGHTA, CDR2 FQGNSA. The V and J ends lost 5 bases and 7 bases, in that order; junction bases with no gene match: 14. This CDR3 contains 17 residues.

V usage is TRBV6-1 and J usage is TRBJ1-2, with 9 bases lining up with TRBD1. After removal of 4 bases from V and 5 bases from J, the junction contained 8 bases not matched to a gene. Germline values: CDR1 MNHNS, CDR2 SASEGT. The CDR3 length is 15 residues. CDR3 sequence (DNA): TGTGCCAGCAGTGGGTCCCCCGGGACAGGGTATGGCTACACCTTC. Protein sequence: CASSGSPGTGYGYTF.

This chain links TRBV10-3 with TRBJ2-3; a weak D match, TRBD2 (5 bases). The germline V gene has CDR1 ENHRY and CDR2 SYGVKD. This CDR3 is built from 13 residues. The germline V and J ends were trimmed by 11 bases and 1 base, with 13 bases remaining between them. The CDR3 DNA follows: TGTGCCGCCCAATCCGGGGGCACAGATACGCAGTATTTT. Its protein is CAAQSGGTDTQYF.

Here the CDR3 DNA reads TGCGCCAGCAGCTCCCCTCCGGGGAGTCAGGAGACCCAGTACTTC. It specifies CASSSPPGSQETQYF. This chain links TRBV5-1 with TRBJ2-5; weak D call: TRBD2 (5 bases). With 3 bases removed from V and 5 bases from J, the gap between germline ends came to 17 bases. This CDR3 is 15 amino acids long. CDR1 is SGHRS and CDR2 is YFSETQ in the germline V gene.

This chain uses TRBV19 with TRBJ2-5; weak D call: TRBD1 (6 bases). The V end lost 4 bases, the J end lost 2 bases, and 8 bases lay between the germline ends. The CDR3 runs to 13 residues. Germline V gene lookup returns CDR1 LNHDA and CDR2 SQIVND (reference sequence). The CDR3 nucleotides are TGTGCCAGTAGTAGGGGGACACAAGAGACCCAGTACTTC. The encoded protein is CASSRGTQETQYF.

This chain joins TRBV12-5 and TRBJ1-1; perhaps TRBD1 as D (5 bases). Trimming removed 2 bases at V and 3 bases at J, with 10 bases between. CDR3 length equals 14 residues. CDR1 and CDR2 from the germline V gene are LGHNT and FRNRAP. CDR3 sequence reads: CASGLPTGDTEAFF. Written as DNA, the CDR3 is TGTGCTAGTGGTTTGCCTACAGGAGACACTGAAGCTTTCTTT.

The V and J genes are TRBV5-8 and TRBJ1-6, with 8 bases fitting TRBD1. After removal of 4 bases from V and 7 bases from J, the junction contained 4 bases not matched to a gene. CDR3 size: 14 residues. The V gene's germline CDR1 is SGHTS and CDR2 YDEGEE. In nucleotides, the CDR3 is TGTGCCAGCAGCCCCCGGGACAGGAATTCACCCCTCCACTTT. It specifies CASSPRDRNSPLHF.